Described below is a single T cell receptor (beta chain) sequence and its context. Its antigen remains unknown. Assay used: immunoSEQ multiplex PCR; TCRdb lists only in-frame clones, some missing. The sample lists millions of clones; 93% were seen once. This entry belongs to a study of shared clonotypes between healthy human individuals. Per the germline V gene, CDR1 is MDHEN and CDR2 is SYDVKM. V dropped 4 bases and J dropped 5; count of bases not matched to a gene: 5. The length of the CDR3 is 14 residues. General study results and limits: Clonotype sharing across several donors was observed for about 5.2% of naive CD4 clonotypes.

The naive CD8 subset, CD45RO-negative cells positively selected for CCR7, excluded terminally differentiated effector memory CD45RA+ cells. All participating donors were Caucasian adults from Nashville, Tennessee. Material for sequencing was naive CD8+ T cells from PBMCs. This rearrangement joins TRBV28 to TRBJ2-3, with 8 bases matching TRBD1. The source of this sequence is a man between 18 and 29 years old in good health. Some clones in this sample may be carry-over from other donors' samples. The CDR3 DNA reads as TGTGCCAGCAGTTCCAGACAGGGGAGAGATACGCAGTATTTT. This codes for CASSSRQGRDTQYF.